The 17 T cell receptor beta chains below all came from one sample that was sequenced in a study of CD8 T cells in Susac syndrome. RNA totalling roughly 0.45 to 1 ug underwent reverse transcription with random hexamers. Each CDR3 protein gets one entry after TCRdb re-called the immunoSEQ multiplex PCR reads with MiXCR. The table lists about 120,000 distinct CDR3 sequences, 90% to 95% of them singletons. The sequenced material came from CD4+ T cells from PBMCs. The receptors originated from a human donor with multiple sclerosis.

The chain has TRBV5-5 and TRBJ1-1; the D gene is possibly TRBD1 (6 bases). CDR1 and CDR2 (germline): SGHKS, YYEKEE (reference sequence). The CDR3 totals 14 residues. Trimming shortened V by 5 bases and J by 0 bases, and 11 bases separated the two germline ends. DNA for the CDR3: TGTGCCAGCAGGCCGGGACACATGAACACTGAAGCTTTCTTT. Translation: CASRPGHMNTEAFF. The full variable domain, with the rest looked up from reference TRBV5-5 and TRBJ1-1, is DAGVTQSPTHLIKTRGQQVTLRCSPISGHKSVSWYQQVLGQGPQFIFQYYEKEERGRGNFPDRFSARQFPNYSSELNVNALLLGDSALYLCASRPGHMNTEAFFGQGTRLTVV.

This chain joins TRBV5-4 and TRBJ2-7, with TRBD1 matching 7 bases. Unmatched junction bases numbered 5, after V lost 0 bases and J lost 2 bases. Looked up from germline, CDR1 is SGHNT and CDR2 is YYREEE (reference sequence). The CDR3 has 15 residues. The CDR3 sequence is CASSLDLDRAYEQYF. CDR3 nucleotide sequence: TGTGCCAGCAGCTTGGATCTCGACAGGGCCTACGAGCAGTACTTC.

J is TRBJ2-6 and V is TRBV19; D remains unclear. The V end was cut by 3 bases, the J end by 3 bases, with 15 bases between. Germline assignment: CDR1 LNHDA and CDR2 SQIVND (reference sequence). This CDR3 contains 17 residues. The CDR3 coding sequence is TGTGCCAGTAGTATTGAGAGCGCCCGTCATGGGGCCAACGTCCTGACTTTC. Protein: CASSIESARHGANVLTF.

V gene TRBV12-3 or TRBV12-4 combines with J gene TRBJ2-2; the D gene is possibly TRBD1 (6 bases). The CDR3 is 12 amino acids. Trimming pared 6 bases from V and 7 bases from J, leaving 9 bases between. In DNA form, the CDR3 reads TGTGCCAGCAGGGGGGCGGTCGGGGAGCTGTTTTTT. Its translation: CASRGAVGELFF.

The genes are TRBV5-4 and TRBJ1-5; TRBD1 matches 7 bases. Germline-derived CDR1 and CDR2 are SGHNT and YYREEE (reference sequence). This CDR3 spans 14 amino acids. With V trimmed by 4 bases and J by 10 bases, 11 bases remained unmatched. In DNA form, the CDR3 reads TGTGCCAGCAGCGTGGCAGGGGGAAAGGGCCCCCAGCATTTT. The encoded protein is CASSVAGGKGPQHF.

This clonotype was counted between two and nine times. V usage is TRBV5-1 and J usage is TRBJ2-3; perhaps D is TRBD1 or TRBD2 (6 bases each). Germline V gene data show CDR1 as SGHRS and CDR2 as YFSETQ. With 4 bases removed from V and 6 bases from J, the gap between germline ends came to 18 bases. The CDR3 totals 15 residues. CDR3 nucleotide sequence: TGCGCCAGCAGCCGGGCCGGGGGCCGGAGGGATACGCAGTATTTT. It yields the protein CASSRAGGRRDTQYF.

The CDR3 bases are TGTGCCAGCAGTGACTCCCCGGCAGGTCGTGAGACCCAGTACTTC. Protein: CASSDSPAGRETQYF. J is TRBJ2-5 and V is TRBV6-4, with no clear D. The length of the CDR3 is 15 residues. V shed 0 bases and J shed 5 bases, with 13 bases lying between them. CDR1 and CDR2 (germline): MRHNA, SNTAGT.

Of note for this clonotype: The CDR3 does not end in the conserved phenylalanine or tryptophan, so this is likely a read error. This rearrangement joins TRBV6-5 to TRBJ1-6; D not certain. The germline CDR1 and CDR2 sequences are MNHEY and SVGAGI. V was cut by 4 bases and J by 8 bases, with 9 bases left in between. The CDR3 runs 13 residues. The DNA of the CDR3 is TGTGCCAGCAGTTCGACTATGGATTCACCCCTCCACCTT. As protein: CASSSTMDSPLHL.

The chain recombines TRBV27 with TRBJ1-5, with D possibly matching TRBD1 (5 bases). Trimming removed 3 bases from V and 7 bases from J, with 19 bases in between. This CDR3 is built from 16 residues. CDR1 and CDR2 (germline): MNHEY, SMNVEV (reference sequence). For the CDR3, the DNA is TGTGCCAGCAGTTTGTGGTCGCGAGGGGATAGACAGCCCCAGCATTTT. As protein: CASSLWSRGDRQPQHF.

In its sample, this clonotype was seen once. The chain combines TRBV3-1 with TRBJ2-7; possible D gene TRBD2, 5 bases. V was cut by 9 bases and J by 2 bases, with 14 bases left in between. CDR3 length: 13 amino acids. The V gene's germline CDR1 is LGHDT and CDR2 YNNKEL (reference sequence). CDR3 sequence: CASSYGVAYEQYF. The DNA for the CDR3 is TGTGCCAGTAGTTACGGGGTTGCCTACGAGCAGTACTTC.

The CDR3 is CASSYRTAYEQYF. Written as DNA, the CDR3 is TGTGCCAGCAGTTATAGGACCGCCTACGAGCAGTACTTC. The rearrangement uses TRBV6-5 and TRBJ2-7; D gene uncertain. The CDR3 spans 13 residues. In germline, CDR1 is MNHEY, CDR2 SVGAGI. Trimming shortened V by 3 bases and J by 2 bases, and 8 bases separated the two germline ends.

The chain employs TRBV6-2 or TRBV6-3 and TRBJ2-7, with 8 bases that match TRBD1. Trimming cost V 4 bases and J 6 bases; bases outside gene matches: 8. Germline assignment: CDR1 MNHEY and CDR2 SVGEGT. CDR3 length: 14 residues. CDR3 sequence (DNA): TGTGCCAGCAGTTCCACCTCAGGGGGCTCCGAGCAGTACTTC. This sequence encodes CASSSTSGGSEQYF.

The rearrangement uses TRBV5-1 and TRBJ2-5; a possible D gene is TRBD1 (5 bases). Deletions cut 1 base from V and 4 bases from J, with 11 bases between. This CDR3 is built from 14 residues. Germline-derived CDR1 and CDR2 are SGHRS and YFSETQ. The chain's CDR3 is CASSLRGSGETQYF. Here the CDR3 DNA reads TGCGCCAGCAGCTTGAGGGGATCGGGAGAGACCCAGTACTTC.

The V and J genes are TRBV18 and TRBJ1-2; 8 positions match TRBD1. The CDR3 spans 17 residues. Trimming took 1 base from V and 4 from J; bases not matched to a gene: 11. Per germline, CDR1 KGHSH and CDR2 LQKENI. The CDR3: CASSPRGTGGVGYGYTF. DNA for the CDR3: TGTGCCAGCTCACCACGTGGAACAGGGGGTGTCGGCTATGGCTACACCTTC.

CDR3 sequence: CAWSPLPNLPNEKLFF. CDR3 DNA: TGTGCCTGGAGTCCACTCCCTAACCTGCCTAATGAAAAACTGTTTTTT. The rearrangement joins TRBV30 to TRBJ1-4, with D uncertain. The germline V gene has CDR1 GTSNPN and CDR2 SVGIG (reference sequence). The germline V and J ends were trimmed by 2 bases and 3 bases, with 16 bases remaining between them. The CDR3 totals 16 residues.

The CDR3 spells CASSVQGNYEQYF. In nucleotides, the CDR3 is TGTGCCAGCAGCGTTCAGGGGAACTACGAGCAGTACTTC. This chain uses TRBV9 with TRBJ2-7, with D perhaps matching TRBD1 (6 bases). CDR1 and CDR2 from the germline V gene are SGDLS and YYNGEE. V was pared by 2 bases and J by 3 bases, with 9 bases between. The length of the CDR3 is 13 residues.

The V gene is TRBV6-5, the J gene TRBJ2-3; D possibly corresponds to TRBD1 (6 bases). Germline lookup yields CDR1 MNHEY and CDR2 SVGAGI. The length of the CDR3 is 12 residues. V was clipped by 6 bases and J by 6 bases, with 10 bases between them. CDR3 sequence (DNA): TGTGCCAGCAGGCCCGACAGGGATACGCAGTATTTT. As protein: CASRPDRDTQYF.